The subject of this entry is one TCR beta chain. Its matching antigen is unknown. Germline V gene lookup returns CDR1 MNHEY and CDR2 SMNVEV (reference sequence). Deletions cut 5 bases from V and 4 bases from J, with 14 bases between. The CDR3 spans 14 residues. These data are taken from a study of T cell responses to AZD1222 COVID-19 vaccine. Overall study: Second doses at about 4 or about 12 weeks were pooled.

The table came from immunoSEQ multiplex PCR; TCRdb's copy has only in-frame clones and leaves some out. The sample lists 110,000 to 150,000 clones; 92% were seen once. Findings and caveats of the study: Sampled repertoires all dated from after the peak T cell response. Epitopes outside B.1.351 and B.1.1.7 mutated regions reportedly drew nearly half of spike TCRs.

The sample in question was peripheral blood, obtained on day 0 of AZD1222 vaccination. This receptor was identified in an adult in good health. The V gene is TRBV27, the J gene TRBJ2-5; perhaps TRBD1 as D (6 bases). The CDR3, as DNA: TGTGCCAGCAGTGCCGTCCCCAGGGGAGAGACCCAGTACTTC. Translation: CASSAVPRGETQYF.